Listed below are T cell receptor beta chains from one sample, sequenced in a study of cytomegalovirus exposure and HLA in healthy donors. The method was immunoSEQ multiplex PCR; TCRdb's version includes in-frame clones alone and lacks a portion of them. The table records about 140,000 clones, roughly 65% of them present only once. Material for sequencing was PBMCs. The source is a woman aged 25 to 39 in good health and CMV-seronegative. CDR3s include the opening cysteine and the closing phenylalanine or tryptophan. D genes are given only for firm matches. Clone size is shown for a subset of rows, as once, few, many or a class of expanded clone.

v_gene	abundance	d_gene	j_gene	CDR3aa	CDR3nt
TRBV2	few	TRBD1	TRBJ1-1	CASSPRDREEAFF	TGTGCCAGCAGCCCTAGGGACAGGGAGGAAGCTTTCTTT
TRBV11-2	NA	TRBD2	TRBJ2-5	CASSSPRTRETQETQYF	TGTGCCAGCAGCTCCCCAAGGACTAGGGAGACCCAAGAGACCCAGTACTTC
TRBV5-1	NA	NA	TRBJ2-5	CASSAQPGTKQETQYF	TGCGCCAGCAGTGCTCAACCCGGGACAAAACAAGAGACCCAGTACTTC
TRBV5-8	NA	TRBD1	TRBJ1-2	CASRKTGQNYGYTF	TGTGCCAGCAGAAAGACAGGGCAGAACTATGGCTACACCTTC
TRBV5-4	few	NA	TRBJ2-3	CASSPDSPGARDTQYF	TGTGCCAGCAGCCCAGACTCTCCAGGGGCGAGAGATACGCAGTATTTT
TRBV11-1	NA	NA	TRBJ1-1	CASSLSMNTEAFF	TGTGCCAGCAGCCTCAGTATGAACACTGAAGCTTTCTTT
TRBV13	NA	TRBD1	TRBJ1-1	CASSLTDRASGTEAFF	TGTGCCAGCAGCTTGACTGACAGGGCCTCCGGCACTGAAGCTTTCTTT
TRBV7-3	NA	TRBD2	TRBJ2-5	CASSLTSGAQETQYF	TGTGCCAGCAGCTTAACTAGCGGGGCTCAAGAGACCCAGTACTTC
TRBV5-1	NA	TRBD1	TRBJ1-1	CASSLKGADTEAFF	TGCGCCAGCAGCTTGAAGGGGGCAGACACTGAAGCTTTCTTT
TRBV7-2	NA	NA	TRBJ1-1	CASSLGQGRTEAFF	TGTGCCAGCAGCTTAGGCCAGGGGCGAACTGAAGCTTTCTTT
TRBV4-2	NA	TRBD1	TRBJ1-2	CASSQERQGVYGYTF	TGTGCCAGCAGCCAAGAGAGACAGGGGGTTTATGGCTACACCTTC
TRBV6-1	NA	TRBD2	TRBJ2-1	CASSELAGVTGFF	TGTGCCAGCAGTGAACTAGCGGGGGTTACGGGGTTCTTC
TRBV11-3	NA	NA	TRBJ2-1	CASSLRDSPDNEQFF	TGTGCCAGCAGCTTGCGGGACTCGCCGGATAATGAGCAGTTCTTC
TRBV11-2	NA	TRBD2	TRBJ2-1	CASSLSGGAEQFF	TGTGCCAGCAGCCTTAGCGGGGGGGCTGAGCAGTTCTTC
TRBV6-5	NA	NA	TRBJ1-2	CASSYSTEGAGRYTF	TGTGCCAGCAGTTACTCGACGGAGGGAGCAGGGAGGTACACCTTC
TRBV6-5	NA	TRBD1	TRBJ1-2	CASSLGQAVRGYTF	TGTGCCAGCAGCTTAGGACAGGCCGTGAGGGGCTACACCTTC
TRBV14	NA	NA	TRBJ2-5	CASSWGTGVQETQYF	TGTGCCAGCAGCTGGGGAACAGGAGTCCAAGAGACCCAGTACTTC
TRBV11-3	NA	NA	TRBJ1-1	CASSLNRQGNTEAFF	TGTGCCAGCAGCTTAAACCGTCAGGGGAACACTGAAGCTTTCTTT
TRBV6-6	NA	TRBD1	TRBJ1-2	CASSDRDRGGYTF	TGTGCCAGCAGTGACCGGGACAGGGGCGGCTACACCTTC
TRBV28	NA	TRBD2	TRBJ2-1	CASSFHEREYNEQFF	TGTGCCAGCAGTTTTCACGAGCGGGAATACAATGAGCAGTTCTTC
TRBV7-2	NA	NA	TRBJ1-2	CASSHLPGYGYTF	TGTGCCAGCAGCCACCTCCCGGGGTATGGCTACACCTTC
TRBV6-6	NA	TRBD2	TRBJ2-3	CASSYREGRDTQYF	TGTGCCAGCAGTTATCGGGAGGGCAGAGATACGCAGTATTTT
TRBV27	NA	NA	TRBJ2-1	CASSFGTRYNEQFF	TGTGCCAGCAGTTTTGGGACACGGTACAATGAGCAGTTCTTC
TRBV5-1	NA	TRBD2	TRBJ2-5	CASSEGVAGYHQETQYF	TGCGCCAGCAGCGAGGGGGTAGCGGGGTACCACCAAGAGACCCAGTACTTC
TRBV5-6	NA	NA	TRBJ2-1	CASSVDRRYNEQFF	TGTGCCAGCAGCGTGGACAGACGCTACAATGAGCAGTTCTTC
TRBV4-2	NA	TRBD2	TRBJ2-3	CASSQDSRTRSDTQYF	TGTGCCAGCAGCCAAGATAGCAGGACTAGATCGGATACGCAGTATTTT
TRBV11-2	NA	TRBD1	TRBJ1-4	CASSLGQGAEKLFF	TGTGCCAGCAGTCTCGGACAGGGAGCTGAAAAACTGTTTTTT
TRBV2	few	NA	TRBJ2-6	CASSPRFGANVLTF	TGTGCCAGCAGTCCCCGGTTCGGGGCCAACGTCCTGACTTTC
TRBV9	NA	TRBD2	TRBJ2-5	CASSAGGESATQYF	TGTGCCAGCAGCGCGGGGGGGGAGTCGGCGACCCAGTACTTC
TRBV6-1	NA	TRBD2	TRBJ2-2	CASSLGLDGTGELFF	TGTGCCAGCAGTTTGGGACTAGATGGCACCGGGGAGCTGTTTTTT
TRBV28	NA	NA	TRBJ1-6	CASRYSNSPLHF	TGTGCCAGCAGATACTCCAATTCACCCCTCCACTTT
TRBV6-5	NA	TRBD1	TRBJ2-7	CASSYGQGGSYEQYF	TGTGCCAGCAGTTACGGACAGGGGGGATCCTACGAGCAGTACTTC
TRBV7-2	NA	TRBD1	TRBJ2-1	CASTLVWDRTGPQFF	TGTGCCAGCACCTTAGTGTGGGACAGGACAGGCCCGCAGTTCTTC
TRBV29-1	NA	TRBD1	TRBJ2-3	CSVVPSDPVLGQGAGTQYF	TGCAGCGTTGTCCCTTCGGATCCGGTGTTGGGACAGGGGGCAGGTACGCAGTATTTT
TRBV7-2	NA	TRBD2	TRBJ2-5	CASSPTSAQETQYF	TGTGCCAGCAGCCCAACTAGCGCCCAAGAGACCCAGTACTTC
TRBV11-3	NA	NA	TRBJ2-1	CASSPRVGNEQFF	TGTGCCAGCAGCCCGAGGGTAGGCAATGAGCAGTTCTTC
TRBV4-1	few	TRBD2	TRBJ2-5	CASSHDRAGELETQYF	TGCGCCAGCAGCCATGACCGAGCGGGAGAGCTGGAGACCCAGTACTTC
TRBV15	few	TRBD1	TRBJ1-2	CATSRGQGWYGYTF	TGTGCCACCAGCAGGGGACAGGGCTGGTATGGCTACACCTTC
TRBV30	NA	NA	TRBJ2-7	CAWSHSSYEQYF	TGTGCCTGGAGTCACAGTTCCTACGAGCAGTACTTC
TRBV2	NA	TRBD1	TRBJ1-6	CASSRDSYNSPLHF	TGTGCCAGCAGTCGGGACAGCTATAATTCACCCCTCCACTTT
TRBV29-1	NA	TRBD1	TRBJ1-2	CSVLSGQPIVNYGYTF	TGCAGCGTCTTGTCGGGACAGCCTATTGTTAACTATGGCTACACCTTC
TRBV30	NA	NA	TRBJ2-5	CAWIKSPYGNKGEETQYF	TGTGCCTGGATTAAGAGCCCCTACGGGAACAAGGGGGAAGAGACCCAGTACTTC
TRBV5-1	NA	NA	TRBJ2-2	CASDRTPNTGELFF	TGCGCCAGCGACCGGACTCCCAACACCGGGGAGCTGTTTTTT
TRBV5-5	NA	TRBD1	TRBJ1-2	CASSLGTGIGYTF	TGTGCCAGCAGCCTCGGGACAGGGATCGGCTACACCTTC
TRBV2	NA	NA	TRBJ1-3	CASSVMSSGNTIYF	TGTGCCAGCAGTGTCATGAGCTCTGGAAACACCATATATTTT
TRBV5-1	NA	NA	TRBJ1-2	CASSLESAGYSYTF	TGCGCCAGCAGCTTGGAGTCGGCAGGCTATAGCTACACCTTC
TRBV19	NA	NA	TRBJ1-1	CASRRGSGEAFF	TGTGCCAGTAGGCGGGGATCGGGAGAAGCTTTCTTT
TRBV7-6	NA	NA	TRBJ1-2	CASSSGGTDSYGYTF	TGTGCCAGCAGCTCCGGGGGTACTGATTCCTATGGCTACACCTTC
TRBV18	NA	NA	TRBJ2-1	CASSLSVSAYNEQFF	TGTGCCAGCTCACTATCGGTCTCCGCTTACAATGAGCAGTTCTTC
TRBV19	NA	NA	TRBJ1-1	CASSIQGGVTEAFF	TGTGCCAGTAGTATACAAGGGGGAGTCACTGAAGCTTTCTTT